One sample yielded the 18 T cell receptor beta chains listed below, sequenced in a study of shared clonotypes between healthy human individuals. The method was immunoSEQ multiplex PCR; TCRdb's version includes in-frame clones alone and lacks a portion of them. Altogether roughly 2 million clones are present, 95% being singletons, with the ten largest covering about 0.13%. The sample consisted of naive CD4+ T cells sorted from blood. The subset: CD45RA+ positively selected. These receptors were obtained from a man younger than 30 in good health.

CDR3 bases: TGTGCCAGCAGTTCAACTAGTAACACGCAGTATTTT. This codes for CASSSTSNTQYF. This chain joins TRBV7-6 and TRBJ2-3; a possible D gene is TRBD2 (5 bases). V lost 6 bases and J 9 bases, leaving 13 bases between the germline ends. Germline CDR1 SGHVS, CDR2 FNYEAQ. This CDR3 spans 12 amino acids.

The rearrangement links TRBV29-1 to TRBJ2-5; D is possibly TRBD2 (7 bases). Trimming took off 7 bases at V and 3 bases at J, with 15 bases between the two ends. The CDR3 length is 13 residues. The germline CDR1 and CDR2 sequences are SQVTM and ANQGSEA. The CDR3 bases are TGCAGCGCCGGGGGGCTAGCGGAAGAGACCCAGTACTTC. Amino acid sequence: CSAGGLAEETQYF.

Worth noting for this clone: In the same sample, other DNA sequences code for this CDR3. The J gene is TRBJ2-2, the V gene TRBV5-1; D remains ambiguous. The CDR3 consists of 14 residues. The germline V gene has CDR1 SGHRS and CDR2 YFSETQ. Trimming pared 4 bases from V and 1 base from J, leaving 8 bases between. The CDR3: CASSPPGNTGELFF. The CDR3 DNA reads TGCGCCAGCAGCCCCCCAGGGAACACCGGGGAGCTGTTTTTT.

A word on this clone: Germline and junction disagree at one end, which may indicate a read error. The chain links TRBV6-1 to TRBJ1-4; D remains unclear. CDR1 and CDR2 from the germline V gene are MNHNS and SASEGT. CDR3 length equals 15 residues. The CDR3 DNA sequence: TGTGCCAGCAGAGAAGACACCAACCCTAATGAAAAACTGTTTTTT. Amino acid sequence: CASREDTNPNEKLFF.

The CDR3 DNA follows: TGTGCCACTCAACCGGGGTCCGGTGGGGTTGGAGGCTACACCTTC. Its protein is CATQPGSGGVGGYTF. This chain links TRBV10-3 with TRBJ1-2; D remains ambiguous. The V and J ends lost 10 bases and 8 bases respectively, with 26 bases between them. Germline CDR1 and CDR2: ENHRY and SYGVKD. The CDR3 extends over 15 amino acids.

The chain is built from TRBV7-9 and TRBJ2-3; D gene uncertain. The V and J ends lost 5 bases and 2 bases respectively, with 8 bases between them. Germline CDR1 SEHNR, CDR2 FQNEAQ (reference sequence). This CDR3 region has 13 residues. The CDR3 region has the DNA TGTGCCAGCAGCCAAGAATTCACAGATACGCAGTATTTT. The encoded protein is CASSQEFTDTQYF.

The chain has TRBV9 and TRBJ2-2; 7 bases align to TRBD1. Unmatched junction bases numbered 6, after V lost 0 bases and J lost 4 bases. Germline values: CDR1 SGDLS, CDR2 YYNGEE. The CDR3 covers 16 residues. Here the CDR3 DNA reads TGTGCCAGCAGCGTAGGAGGGCAGGGGGTCACCGGGGAGCTGTTTTTT. This encodes CASSVGGQGVTGELFF.

Worth noting for this clone: Other nucleotide sequences in the sample specify the same CDR3. The genes are TRBV18 and TRBJ1-5; D is ambiguous. CDR1 is KGHSH, CDR2 LQKENI, per germline. Trimming cost V 6 bases and J 0 bases, with 9 bases left between them. The CDR3 loop spans 14 amino acids. The CDR3: CASSPQDSNQPQHF. CDR3 nucleotides: TGTGCCAGCTCCCCTCAGGATAGCAATCAGCCCCAGCATTTT.

Remarks on this clone: The sample has other DNA sequences that encode this CDR3 too. This chain uses TRBV2 with TRBJ1-5; no firm D call. The CDR3 totals 13 residues. Germline lookup yields CDR1 SNHLY and CDR2 FYNNEI. The V end was cut by 4 bases, the J end by 7 bases, with 11 bases between. Written as DNA, the CDR3 is TGTGCCAGCAGTGCCGGTCCCGGACAGCCCCAGCATTTT. Protein sequence: CASSAGPGQPQHF.

Turning to this clone: Additional DNA sequences in this sample encode the identical CDR3. V usage is TRBV7-6 and J usage is TRBJ1-2; TRBD1 might be the D (5 bases). This CDR3 is built from 14 residues. V was trimmed by 1 base and J by 4 bases, leaving 10 bases between them. Germline V gene sequence: CDR1 SGHVS, CDR2 FNYEAQ. The CDR3 loop is CASSLGGAGYGYTF. The CDR3 coding sequence is TGTGCCAGCAGCTTAGGGGGCGCGGGCTATGGCTACACCTTC.

The chain joins TRBV6-1 to TRBJ2-2; D assignment may be TRBD1 or TRBD2 (6 bases each). This CDR3 is built from 13 residues. Trimming cost V 2 bases and J 7 bases, with 8 bases left between them. Germline V CDR1 and CDR2: MNHNS, SASEGT. CDR3 sequence reads: CASSERGVGELFF. CDR3 DNA: TGTGCCAGCAGTGAAAGGGGGGTCGGGGAGCTGTTTTTT.

This clone came up a few times. CDR3 DNA: TGTGCCAGCAGCTATCGCCCCAGGGTCCCGGGAGAGACCCAGTACTTC. Translating it yields CASSYRPRVPGETQYF. The chain couples TRBV7-8 to TRBJ2-5; weak D call: TRBD1 (5 bases). This CDR3 contains 16 residues. V lost 4 bases and J lost 4, with 19 bases in between. Germline V CDR1 and CDR2: SGHVS, FQNEAQ.

J is TRBJ2-7 and V is TRBV15; D is ambiguous. The ends were cut back, 0 bases at V and 5 bases at J, with 5 bases in the middle. CDR1 and CDR2 from the germline V gene are LNHNV and YYDKDF (reference sequence). The CDR3 is 12 residues long. CDR3 sequence (DNA): TGTGCCACCAGCAGAGACGGAAACGAGCAGTACTTC. As protein: CATSRDGNEQYF.

This rearrangement joins TRBV14 to TRBJ2-7, with D unclear. Germline CDR1 and CDR2: SGHDN and FVKESK. CDR3 length: 12 residues. The germline V and J ends were trimmed by 3 bases and 0 bases, with 3 bases remaining between them. CDR3 in DNA: TGTGCCAGCAGCCAGCCCTCCTACGAGCAGTACTTC. Its translation is CASSQPSYEQYF.

This clone was seen a single time. The chain carries TRBV6-5 and TRBJ2-7; TRBD2 aligns across 8 bases. CDR1 and CDR2 (germline): MNHEY, SVGAGI. The CDR3 loop spans 14 amino acids. V lost 5 bases and J lost 4; bases outside the gene matches: 7. CDR3 protein: CASSTRLAGYEQYF. The CDR3 DNA is TGTGCCAGCAGTACTAGGCTAGCGGGTTACGAGCAGTACTTC.

CDR3 sequence reads: CAWSGRGSKRAGPNEKLFF. CDR3 DNA: TGTGCCTGGAGTGGGAGGGGCTCCAAGAGGGCAGGGCCTAATGAAAAACTGTTTTTT. The chain carries TRBV30 and TRBJ1-4; TRBD1 might be the D (5 bases). V was trimmed by 1 base and J by 3 bases, leaving 24 bases between them. This CDR3 spans 19 amino acids. Germline assignment: CDR1 GTSNPN and CDR2 SVGIG (reference sequence). The whole variable domain, filled in from reference TRBV30 and TRBJ1-4, reads SQTIHQWPATLVQPVGSPLSLECTVEGTSNPNLYWYRQAAGRGLQLLFYSVGIGQISSEVPQNLSASRPQDRQFILSSKKLLLSDSGFYLCAWSGRGSKRAGPNEKLFFGSGTQLSVL.

The V gene is TRBV27, the J gene TRBJ1-5, with D possibly TRBD1 on 5 matching bases. Germline CDR1 reads MNHEY; CDR2 reads SMNVEV (reference sequence). V was clipped by 4 bases and J by 9 bases, with 13 bases between them. The CDR3 is 13 amino acids. CDR3 region: CASSSGGVWPQHF. The CDR3 DNA is TGTGCCAGCAGTTCCGGGGGGGTGTGGCCCCAGCATTTT.

J is TRBJ1-2 and V is TRBV7-8; no firm D call. CDR3 length: 13 residues. Germline assignment: CDR1 SGHVS and CDR2 FQNEAQ. Trimming left V 5 bases short and J 8 bases short, with 15 bases between. The CDR3: CASSAQAQRGYTF. In nucleotides, the CDR3 is TGTGCCAGCAGCGCCCAGGCACAGAGGGGCTACACCTTC.